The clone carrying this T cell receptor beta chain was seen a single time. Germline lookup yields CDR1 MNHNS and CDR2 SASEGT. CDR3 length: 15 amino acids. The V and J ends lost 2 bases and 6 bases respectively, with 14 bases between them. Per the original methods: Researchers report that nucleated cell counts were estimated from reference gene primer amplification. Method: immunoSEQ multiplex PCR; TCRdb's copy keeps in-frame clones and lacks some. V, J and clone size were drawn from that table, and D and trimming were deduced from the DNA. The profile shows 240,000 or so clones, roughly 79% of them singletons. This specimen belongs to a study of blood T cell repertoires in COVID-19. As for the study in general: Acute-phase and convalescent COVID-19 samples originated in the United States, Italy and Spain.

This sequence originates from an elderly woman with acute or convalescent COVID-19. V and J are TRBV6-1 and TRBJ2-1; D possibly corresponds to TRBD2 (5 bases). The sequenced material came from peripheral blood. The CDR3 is CASSEQASWGNEQFF. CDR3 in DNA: TGTGCCAGCAGTGAACAGGCTAGCTGGGGCAATGAGCAGTTCTTC.